This T cell receptor (beta chain) appears in the sequencing data of a study of CD8+ T cells in alopecia areata. Whole-study context: Treated individuals took tofacitinib by mouth, 5 to 10 mg twice daily.

Trimming cost V 4 bases and J 1 base; bases outside gene matches: 9. CDR1 is SGHRS and CDR2 is YFSETQ in the germline V gene. The CDR3 consists of 16 residues. TCR sequencing used cDNA made by reverse transcription of extracted RNA. Data came from immunoSEQ multiplex PCR; TCRdb stores just in-frame clones and leaves some out. This sample carries around 140,000 clones, roughly half of them seen once, and the ten largest clones take 0.99%. Peripheral blood and lesional scalp punch biopsies were taken from alopecia areata patients. Sorting of CD4+ and CD8+ T cells was performed on PBMCs. This sequence originates from a human donor with alopecia areata. The sequencing here drew on CD4+ T cells sorted from blood, taken at week 0. V gene TRBV5-1 combines with J gene TRBJ2-3; 7 bases fit TRBD2. The CDR3 region is CASSGLTGGGTDTQYF. CDR3 DNA: TGCGCCAGCAGCGGACTAACGGGAGGAGGCACAGATACGCAGTATTTT.